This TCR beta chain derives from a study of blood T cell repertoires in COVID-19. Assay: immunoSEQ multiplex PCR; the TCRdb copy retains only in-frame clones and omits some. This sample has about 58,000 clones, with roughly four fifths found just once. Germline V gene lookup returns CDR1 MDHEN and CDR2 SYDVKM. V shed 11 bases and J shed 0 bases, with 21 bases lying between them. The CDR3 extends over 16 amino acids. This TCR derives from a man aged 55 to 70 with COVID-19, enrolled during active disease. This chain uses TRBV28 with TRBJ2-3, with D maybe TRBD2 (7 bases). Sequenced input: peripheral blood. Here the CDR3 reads CASGGERRGSTDTQYF. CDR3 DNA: TGTGCCTCGGGGGGCGAGCGGCGGGGCAGCACAGATACGCAGTATTTT.